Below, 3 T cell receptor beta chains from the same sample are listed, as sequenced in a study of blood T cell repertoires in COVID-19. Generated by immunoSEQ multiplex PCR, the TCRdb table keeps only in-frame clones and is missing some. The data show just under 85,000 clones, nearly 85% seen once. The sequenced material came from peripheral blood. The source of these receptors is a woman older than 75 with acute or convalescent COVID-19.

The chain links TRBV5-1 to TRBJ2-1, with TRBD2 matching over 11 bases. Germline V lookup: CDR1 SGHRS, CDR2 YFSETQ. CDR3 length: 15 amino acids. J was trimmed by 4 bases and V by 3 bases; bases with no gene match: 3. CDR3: CASSSGLAVYNEQFF. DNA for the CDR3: TGCGCCAGCAGCTCGGGACTAGCGGTTTACAATGAGCAGTTCTTC. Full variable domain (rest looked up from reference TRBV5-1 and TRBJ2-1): KAGVTQTPRYLIKTRGQQVTLSCSPISGHRSVSWYQQTPGQGLQFLFEYFSETQRNKGNFPGRFSGRQFSNSRSEMNVSTLELGDSALYLCASSSGLAVYNEQFFGPGTRLTVL.

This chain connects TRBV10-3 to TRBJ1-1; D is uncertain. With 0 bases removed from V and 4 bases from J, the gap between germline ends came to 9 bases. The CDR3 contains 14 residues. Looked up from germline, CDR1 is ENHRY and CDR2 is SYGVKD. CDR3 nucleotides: TGTGCCATCAGTGAGTCCGGGGAGACCACTGAAGCTTTCTTT. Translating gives CAISESGETTEAFF.

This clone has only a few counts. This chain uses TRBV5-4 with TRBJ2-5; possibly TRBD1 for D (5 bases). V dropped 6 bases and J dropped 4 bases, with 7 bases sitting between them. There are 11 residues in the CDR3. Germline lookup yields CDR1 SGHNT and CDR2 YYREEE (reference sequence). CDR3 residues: CASTRGETQYF. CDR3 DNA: TGTGCCAGCACTAGGGGAGAGACCCAGTACTTC.